A selection of T cell receptor beta chains follows, all from one sample in a study of cytomegalovirus exposure and HLA in healthy donors. The data were produced by immunoSEQ multiplex PCR, yet TCRdb's version contains in-frame clones alone and is incomplete. The sample has about 64,000 clones; 60% to 85% are singletons. Sequencing used PBMCs. The receptors originated from a male donor in good health and CMV-seropositive. The CDR3 runs from the conserved cysteine through the conserved F or W. The D gene is left open where the match is weak. Clone size is given for some rows only: seen once, a few or many times, or a class if the clone is expanded.

D: NA
size: NA
V: TRBV11-3
J: TRBJ2-1
CDR3: CASSQRGGEYNEQFF
DNA: TGTGCCAGCAGCCAAAGAGGGGGGGAATACAATGAGCAGTTCTTC

D: NA
size: NA
V: TRBV2
J: TRBJ2-2
CDR3: CASGSRGNTGELFF
DNA: TGTGCCAGCGGGAGCAGGGGAAACACCGGGGAGCTGTTTTTT

D: TRBD1
size: NA
V: TRBV4-2
J: TRBJ2-4
CDR3: CASSLYPTGGVCQRCSIQYF
DNA: TGTGCCAGCAGCCTCTACCCCACAGGGGGCGTTTGCCAGCGGTGCTCCATTCAGTACTTC

D: NA
size: NA
V: TRBV7-3
J: TRBJ2-1
CDR3: CASSLLGGEQFF
DNA: TGTGCCAGCAGCTTACTGGGGGGAGAGCAGTTCTTC

D: TRBD2
size: NA
V: TRBV11-2
J: TRBJ2-1
CDR3: CASSLTTSASYNEQFF
DNA: TGTGCCAGCAGCTTAACGACTAGCGCCTCCTACAATGAGCAGTTCTTC

D: NA
size: NA
V: TRBV4-3
J: TRBJ2-6
CDR3: CASSQRPGRSGANVLTF
DNA: TGCGCCAGCAGCCAGCGACCAGGGCGCTCTGGGGCCAACGTCCTGACTTTC

D: TRBD1
size: few
V: TRBV4-3
J: TRBJ2-1
CDR3: CASSQDRMMGAGGLNEQFF
DNA: TGCGCCAGCAGCCAAGATAGGATGATGGGGGCAGGGGGCCTTAATGAGCAGTTCTTC

D: TRBD2
size: NA
V: TRBV5-1
J: TRBJ2-1
CDR3: CASSSLWGAGGDNEQFF
DNA: TGCGCCAGCAGCTCTCTTTGGGGAGCGGGGGGTGACAATGAGCAGTTCTTC

D: NA
size: few
V: TRBV5-1
J: TRBJ2-2
CDR3: CASRTNGELFF
DNA: TGCGCCAGCCGTACTAACGGGGAGCTGTTTTTT

D: TRBD2
size: once
V: TRBV5-1
J: TRBJ2-7
CDR3: CASSLLAGTTYEQYF
DNA: TGCGCCAGCAGCTTGTTAGCGGGAACCACCTACGAGCAGTACTTC

D: NA
size: once
V: TRBV25-1
J: TRBJ1-6
CDR3: CASSATDTINSPLHF
DNA: TGTGCCAGCAGTGCAACTGACACCATTAATTCACCCCTCCACTTT

D: TRBD1
size: NA
V: TRBV5-6
J: TRBJ1-1
CDR3: CASSLFGQGGNTEAFF
DNA: TGTGCCAGCAGCTTGTTCGGACAGGGCGGGAACACTGAAGCTTTCTTT

D: TRBD2
size: NA
V: TRBV27
J: TRBJ2-3
CDR3: CASSFPTSGGLTDTQYF
DNA: TGTGCCAGCAGTTTCCCGACTAGCGGGGGACTAACAGATACGCAGTATTTT

D: NA
size: NA
V: TRBV6-5
J: TRBJ2-1
CDR3: CASRGTGGGEQFF
DNA: TGTGCCAGCAGGGGAACAGGGGGGGGTGAGCAGTTCTTC

D: NA
size: NA
V: TRBV6-1
J: TRBJ1-4
CDR3: CASSGGGGNEKLFF
DNA: TGTGCCAGCAGTGGGGGGGGCGGTAATGAAAAACTGTTTTTT

D: NA
size: NA
V: TRBV27
J: TRBJ1-6
CDR3: CASRSGVSWIGSPLHF
DNA: TGTGCCAGCCGGTCCGGGGTATCATGGATCGGTTCACCCCTCCACTTT

D: TRBD1
size: NA
V: TRBV7-2
J: TRBJ1-3
CDR3: CASSLGTGIGNTIYF
DNA: TGTGCCAGCAGCCTCGGGACAGGGATAGGAAACACCATATATTTT

D: NA
size: few
V: TRBV6-5
J: TRBJ2-2
CDR3: CASSYWATGELFF
DNA: TGTGCCAGCAGTTACTGGGCCACCGGGGAGCTGTTTTTT

D: NA
size: NA
V: TRBV29-1
J: TRBJ1-3
CDR3: CSGGTNGNTIYF
DNA: TGCAGCGGAGGGACAAATGGAAACACCATATATTTT

D: TRBD1
size: NA
V: TRBV7-8
J: TRBJ1-2
CDR3: CASSYFDREGYGYTF
DNA: TGTGCCAGCAGCTACTTCGACAGGGAAGGGTATGGCTACACCTTC

D: TRBD2
size: NA
V: TRBV7-8
J: TRBJ2-7
CDR3: CASSLASGVDEQYF
DNA: TGTGCCAGCAGCTTAGCAAGCGGGGTGGACGAGCAGTACTTC

D: NA
size: NA
V: TRBV27
J: TRBJ1-5
CDR3: CASSLSGGRQPQHF
DNA: TGTGCCAGCAGTTTATCGGGGGGACGGCAGCCCCAGCATTTT

D: TRBD1
size: NA
V: TRBV27
J: TRBJ1-4
CDR3: CASSPDRGREKLFF
DNA: TGTGCCAGCAGCCCTGACAGGGGAAGGGAAAAACTGTTTTTT

D: NA
size: NA
V: TRBV19
J: TRBJ1-2
CDR3: CASSISPYNYGYTF
DNA: TGTGCCAGTAGTATAAGTCCCTATAACTATGGCTACACCTTC

D: TRBD1
size: NA
V: TRBV6-5
J: TRBJ2-7
CDR3: CASSFGTGRSYEQYF
DNA: TGTGCCAGCAGTTTCGGGACAGGGCGCTCCTACGAGCAGTACTTC

D: TRBD1
size: NA
V: TRBV5-6
J: TRBJ1-2
CDR3: CASSLGQGTGGYTF
DNA: TGTGCCAGCAGCTTGGGACAGGGAACGGGTGGCTACACCTTC

D: TRBD2
size: NA
V: TRBV30
J: TRBJ2-1
CDR3: CASPAGRNEQFF
DNA: TGTGCCAGCCCAGCGGGGAGGAATGAGCAGTTCTTC

D: TRBD1
size: once
V: TRBV6-6
J: TRBJ1-2
CDR3: CASSYSNRGHGYTF
DNA: TGTGCCAGCAGTTACTCCAACAGGGGTCATGGCTACACCTTC

D: NA
size: NA
V: TRBV7-9
J: TRBJ1-1
CDR3: CASSSSGRGYTEAFF
DNA: TGTGCCAGCAGCTCGTCTGGGCGGGGGTACACTGAAGCTTTCTTT

D: NA
size: NA
V: TRBV6-5
J: TRBJ2-5
CDR3: CASSYQRGQTQETQYF
DNA: TGTGCCAGCAGTTATCAACGAGGACAGACACAAGAGACCCAGTACTTC

D: TRBD1
size: once
V: TRBV4-3
J: TRBJ1-2
CDR3: CASSQQGTGGRPNYGYTF
DNA: TGCGCCAGCAGCCAGCAGGGGACAGGGGGAAGACCTAACTATGGCTACACCTTC

D: TRBD1
size: once
V: TRBV18
J: TRBJ2-5
CDR3: CASSLGQGETQYF
DNA: TGTGCCAGCTCACTCGGACAGGGAGAGACCCAGTACTTC

D: TRBD1
size: NA
V: TRBV5-4
J: TRBJ1-1
CDR3: CASSLGLTGADRAFF
DNA: TGTGCCAGCAGCTTGGGCCTTACAGGGGCGGATCGGGCTTTCTTT

D: NA
size: few
V: TRBV21-1
J: TRBJ2-5
CDR3: CASQAGQRGETQYF
DNA: TGTGCCAGCCAAGCCGGCCAGCGGGGAGAGACCCAGTACTTC

D: NA
size: few
V: TRBV10-2
J: TRBJ2-7
CDR3: CASGDSTRSYEQYF
DNA: TGCGCCAGCGGAGACAGTACTCGCTCCTACGAGCAGTACTTC

D: TRBD1
size: NA
V: TRBV11-2
J: TRBJ2-7
CDR3: CASSPDPGTGGEQYF
DNA: TGTGCCAGCAGCCCAGATCCCGGGACAGGGGGCGAGCAGTACTTC

D: TRBD1
size: once
V: TRBV6-5
J: TRBJ2-7
CDR3: CASRHLARTGYEQYF
DNA: TGTGCCAGCAGACACCTCGCCCGGACAGGCTACGAGCAGTACTTC

D: NA
size: NA
V: TRBV5-1
J: TRBJ1-1
CDR3: CASRMEAGAGWTEAFF
DNA: TGCGCCAGCAGAATGGAGGCAGGCGCCGGTTGGACTGAAGCTTTCTTT

D: NA
size: NA
V: TRBV28
J: TRBJ1-5
CDR3: CASSSAGGNQPQHF
DNA: TGTGCCAGCAGTTCGGCAGGGGGCAATCAGCCCCAGCATTTT

D: NA
size: NA
V: TRBV21-1
J: TRBJ1-4
CDR3: CASNVDSVGEKLFF
DNA: TGTGCCAGCAACGTCGACAGTGTTGGTGAAAAACTGTTTTTT

D: NA
size: NA
V: TRBV7-7
J: TRBJ1-1
CDR3: CASSLTTGAEAFF
DNA: TGTGCCAGCAGCCTGACAACCGGGGCTGAAGCTTTCTTT

D: NA
size: NA
V: TRBV27
J: TRBJ1-1
CDR3: CASRSGWFSEAFF
DNA: TGTGCCAGCCGTAGCGGGTGGTTCTCTGAAGCTTTCTTT

D: NA
size: few
V: TRBV11-2
J: TRBJ1-1
CDR3: CASSPRQGKGMNTEAFF
DNA: TGTGCCAGCAGCCCTCGCCAGGGGAAAGGGATGAACACTGAAGCTTTCTTT

D: NA
size: NA
V: TRBV28
J: TRBJ2-7
CDR3: CASRLVGAEQYF
DNA: TGTGCCAGCAGGCTAGTCGGAGCCGAGCAGTACTTC

D: NA
size: NA
V: TRBV28
J: TRBJ1-2
CDR3: CASSSGTRYGYTF
DNA: TGTGCCAGCAGTTCGGGTACTAGATATGGCTACACCTTC

D: NA
size: NA
V: TRBV6-5
J: TRBJ1-6
CDR3: CASSYSGGHSPLHF
DNA: TGTGCCAGCAGTTACTCGGGGGGGCACTCACCCCTCCACTTT

D: NA
size: NA
V: TRBV7-8
J: TRBJ1-2
CDR3: CASSSHEVGYTF
DNA: TGTGCCAGCAGCTCACACGAGGTTGGCTACACCTTC

D: NA
size: once
V: TRBV5-8
J: TRBJ1-4
CDR3: CASSLGRTGWAEKLFF
DNA: TGTGCCAGCAGCTTGGGACGAACAGGGTGGGCTGAAAAACTGTTTTTT

D: TRBD1
size: NA
V: TRBV6-6
J: TRBJ1-6
CDR3: CASSSRGQANSPLHF
DNA: TGTGCCAGCAGTTCCCGGGGACAGGCGAATTCACCCCTCCACTTT

D: NA
size: NA
V: TRBV4-2
J: TRBJ1-4
CDR3: CASSRDQGKTEKLFF
DNA: TGTGCCAGCAGCCGGGACCAGGGGAAGACCGAAAAACTGTTTTTT

D: TRBD2
size: NA
V: TRBV19
J: TRBJ2-3
CDR3: CASSGVAGSWTPFADTQYF
DNA: TGTGCCAGTAGTGGAGTAGCGGGGTCTTGGACGCCCTTTGCAGATACGCAGTATTTT